This T cell receptor (beta chain) stems from a study of blood T cell repertoires in COVID-19. In the study overall: Samples came from the United States, Italy and Spain, spanning acute and convalescent COVID-19. In each case, the material was cDNA or gDNA derived from T cells, B-cell-depleted T cells, or PBMCs.

In the source study's methods: Estimation of nucleated cell counts was performed using reference gene primer amplification. Generated by immunoSEQ multiplex PCR, the TCRdb table keeps only in-frame clones and is missing some. That table is the source of V, J and clone size, and D and trimming were worked out from the DNA. This table holds under 300,000 clones, 65% to 90% found once. The junction had 6 bases not matched to a gene; V was cut back by 7 bases and J by 4 bases. The V gene's germline CDR1 is MNHEY and CDR2 SVGAGI. The CDR3 extends over 13 amino acids. The sample comprised peripheral blood. The rearrangement links TRBV6-5 to TRBJ2-5, with TRBD1 identical over 7 bases. This receptor was identified in a woman aged 40 to 50 who had recovered from COVID-19. The CDR3 sequence: CASTRQGAETQYF. Written as DNA, the CDR3 is TGTGCCAGCACCAGACAGGGTGCAGAGACCCAGTACTTC.